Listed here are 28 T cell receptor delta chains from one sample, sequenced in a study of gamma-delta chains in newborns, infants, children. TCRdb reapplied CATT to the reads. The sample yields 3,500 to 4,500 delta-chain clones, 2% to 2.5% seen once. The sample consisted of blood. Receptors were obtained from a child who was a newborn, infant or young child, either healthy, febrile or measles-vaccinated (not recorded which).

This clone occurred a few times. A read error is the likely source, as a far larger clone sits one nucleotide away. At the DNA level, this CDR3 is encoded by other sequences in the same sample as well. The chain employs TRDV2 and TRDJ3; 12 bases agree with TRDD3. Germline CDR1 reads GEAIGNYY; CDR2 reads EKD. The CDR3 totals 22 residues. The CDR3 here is CACDTEWTGGYFSSWDTRQMFF. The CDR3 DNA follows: TGTGCCTGTGACACCGAGTGGACTGGGGGATACTTCAGCTCCTGGGACACTCGACAGATGTTTTTC.

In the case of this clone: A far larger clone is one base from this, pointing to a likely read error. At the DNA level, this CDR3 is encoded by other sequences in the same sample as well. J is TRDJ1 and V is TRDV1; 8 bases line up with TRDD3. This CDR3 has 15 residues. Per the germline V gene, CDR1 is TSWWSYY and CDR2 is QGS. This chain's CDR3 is CALGTGGFHTDKLIF. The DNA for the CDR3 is TGCGCTCTTGGTACTGGGGGTTTCCACACCGATAAACTCATCTTT.

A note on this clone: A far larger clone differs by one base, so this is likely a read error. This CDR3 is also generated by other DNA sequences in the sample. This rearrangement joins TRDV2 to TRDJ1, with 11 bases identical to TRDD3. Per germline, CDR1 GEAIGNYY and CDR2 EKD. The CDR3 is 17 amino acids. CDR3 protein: CACDPVLGDKYTDKLIF. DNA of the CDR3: TGTGCCTGTGATCCAGTACTGGGGGATAAGTACACCGATAAGCTCATCTTT.

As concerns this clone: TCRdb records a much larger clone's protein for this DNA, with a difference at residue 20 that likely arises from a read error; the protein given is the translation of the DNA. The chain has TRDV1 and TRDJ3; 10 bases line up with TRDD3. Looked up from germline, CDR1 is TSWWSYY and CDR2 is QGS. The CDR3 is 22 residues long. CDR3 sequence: CALGPLTGGSLSLSWDTRQVFF. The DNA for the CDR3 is TGTGCTCTTGGGCCTCTAACTGGGGGATCCCTTTCCCTCTCCTGGGACACCCGACAGGTGTTTTTC.

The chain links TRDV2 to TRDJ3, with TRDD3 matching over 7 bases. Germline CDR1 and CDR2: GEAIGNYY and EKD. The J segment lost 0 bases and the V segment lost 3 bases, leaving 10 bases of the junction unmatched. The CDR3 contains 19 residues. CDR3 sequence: CACDSLWGPSSWDTRQMFF. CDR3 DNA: TGTGCCTGTGACTCACTCTGGGGGCCAAGCTCCTGGGACACCCGACAGATGTTTTTC.

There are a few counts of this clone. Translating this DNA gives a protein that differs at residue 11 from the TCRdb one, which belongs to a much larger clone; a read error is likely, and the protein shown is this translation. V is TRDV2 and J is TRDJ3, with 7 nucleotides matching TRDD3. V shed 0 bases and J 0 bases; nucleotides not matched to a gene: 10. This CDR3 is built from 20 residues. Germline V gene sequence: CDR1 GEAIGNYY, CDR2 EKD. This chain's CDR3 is CACDTAGIGISSWDTRQMFF. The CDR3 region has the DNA TGTGCCTGTGACACCGCGGGGATAGGGATTAGCTCCTGGGACACCCGACAGATGTTTTTC.

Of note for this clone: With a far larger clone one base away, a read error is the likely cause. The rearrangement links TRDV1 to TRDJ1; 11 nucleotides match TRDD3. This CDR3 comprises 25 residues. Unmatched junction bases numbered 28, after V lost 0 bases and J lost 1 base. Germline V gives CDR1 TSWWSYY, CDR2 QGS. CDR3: CALGELRLGTPKSSWGILGTDKLIF. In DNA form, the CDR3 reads TGTGCTCTTGGGGAACTTAGACTTGGCACTCCGAAATCTAGCTGGGGGATACTCGGCACCGATAAACTCATCTTT.

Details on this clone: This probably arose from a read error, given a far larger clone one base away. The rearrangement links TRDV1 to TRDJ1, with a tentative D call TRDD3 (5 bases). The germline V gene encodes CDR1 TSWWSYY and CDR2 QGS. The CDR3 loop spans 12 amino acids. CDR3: CALGLGTDRLIF. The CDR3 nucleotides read TGTGCTCTTGGCCTGGGCACCGATAGACTCATCTTT.

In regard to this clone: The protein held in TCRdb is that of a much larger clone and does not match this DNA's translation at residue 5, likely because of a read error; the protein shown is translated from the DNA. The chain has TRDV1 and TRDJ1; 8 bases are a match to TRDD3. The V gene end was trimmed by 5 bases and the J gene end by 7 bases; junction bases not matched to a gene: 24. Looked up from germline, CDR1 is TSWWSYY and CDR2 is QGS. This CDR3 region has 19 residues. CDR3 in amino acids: CALGNLTDLPRGIEGKLIF. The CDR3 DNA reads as TGTGCTCTTGGGAACCTAACCGACCTTCCCCGGGGGATAGAAGGTAAACTCATCTTT.

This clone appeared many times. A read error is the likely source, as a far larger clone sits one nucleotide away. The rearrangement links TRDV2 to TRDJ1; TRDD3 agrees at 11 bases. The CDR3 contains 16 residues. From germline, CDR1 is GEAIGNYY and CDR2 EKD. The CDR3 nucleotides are TGTGCCTGTGACCCTGGGGGATACTCTTACACCGATAAACCCATCTTT. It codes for CACDPGGYSYTDKPIF.

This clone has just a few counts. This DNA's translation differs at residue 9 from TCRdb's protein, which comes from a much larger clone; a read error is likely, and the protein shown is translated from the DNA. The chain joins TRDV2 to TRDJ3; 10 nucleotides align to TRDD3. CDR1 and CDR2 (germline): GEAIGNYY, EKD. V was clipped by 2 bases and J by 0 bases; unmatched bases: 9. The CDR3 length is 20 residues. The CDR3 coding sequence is TGTGCCTGTGACAGACTGGGGGATGCGCGGAGCTCCTGGGACACCCGACAGATGTTTTTC. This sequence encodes CACDRLGDARSSWDTRQMFF.

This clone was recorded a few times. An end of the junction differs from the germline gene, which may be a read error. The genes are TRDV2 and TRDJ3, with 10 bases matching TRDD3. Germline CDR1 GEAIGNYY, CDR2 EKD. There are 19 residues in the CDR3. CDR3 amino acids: CACNTAWGIGSWDTRQMFF. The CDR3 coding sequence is TGTGCCTGTAACACCGCCTGGGGGATAGGGTCCTGGGACACCCGACAGATGTTTTTC.

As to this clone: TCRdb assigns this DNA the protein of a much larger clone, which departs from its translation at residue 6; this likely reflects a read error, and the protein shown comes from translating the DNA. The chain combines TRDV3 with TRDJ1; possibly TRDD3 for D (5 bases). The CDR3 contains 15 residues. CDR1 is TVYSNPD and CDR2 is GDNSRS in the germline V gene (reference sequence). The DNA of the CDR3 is TGTGCGACCCCCTCCAAGGGGACGTACACCGATAAACTCATCTTT. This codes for CATPSKGTYTDKLIF.

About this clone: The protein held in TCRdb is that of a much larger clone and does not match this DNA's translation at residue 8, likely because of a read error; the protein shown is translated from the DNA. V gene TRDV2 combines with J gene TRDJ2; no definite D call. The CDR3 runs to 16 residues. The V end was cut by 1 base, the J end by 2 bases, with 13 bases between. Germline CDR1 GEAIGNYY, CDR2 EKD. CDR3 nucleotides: TGTGCCTGTGACACTAGGCCTGTGGGCTTGACAGCACAACTCTTCTTT. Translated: CACDTRPVGLTAQLFF.

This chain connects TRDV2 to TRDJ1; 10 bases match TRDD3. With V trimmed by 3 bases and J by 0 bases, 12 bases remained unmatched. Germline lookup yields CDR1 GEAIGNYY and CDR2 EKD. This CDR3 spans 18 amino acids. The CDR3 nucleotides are TGTGCCTGTGACTTACTGGGGGATCCTCCTTCATACACCGATAAACTCATCTTT. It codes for CACDLLGDPPSYTDKLIF.

The CDR3 reads CACDTADPSSWDTRQMFF. CDR3 nucleotides: TGTGCCTGTGACACGGCTGATCCTAGCTCCTGGGACACCCGACAGATGTTTTTC. The rearrangement joins TRDV2 to TRDJ3; tentative D call: TRDD2 (5 bases). The CDR3 length is 18 residues. The germline CDR1 and CDR2 sequences are GEAIGNYY and EKD. The V end lost 1 base, the J end lost 0 bases, and 12 bases lay between the germline ends.

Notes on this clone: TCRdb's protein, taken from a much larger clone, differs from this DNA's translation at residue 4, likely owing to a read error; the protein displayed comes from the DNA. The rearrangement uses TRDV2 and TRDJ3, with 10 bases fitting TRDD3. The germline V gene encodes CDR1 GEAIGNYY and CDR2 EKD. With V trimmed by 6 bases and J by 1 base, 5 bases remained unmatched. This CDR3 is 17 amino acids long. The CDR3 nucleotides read TGTGCCTGTTACGAACTGGGGGATTCCTGGGACACCCGACAGATGTTTTTC. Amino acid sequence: CACYELGDSWDTRQMFF.

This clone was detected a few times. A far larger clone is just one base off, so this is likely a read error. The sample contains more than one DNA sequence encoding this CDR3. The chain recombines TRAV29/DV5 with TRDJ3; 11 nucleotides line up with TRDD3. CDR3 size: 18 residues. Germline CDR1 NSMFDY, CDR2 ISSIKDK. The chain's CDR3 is CAASVLGDSSWDTRQMFF. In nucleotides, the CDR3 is TGTGCAGCAAGCGTACTGGGGGATAGCTCCTGGGACACCCGACAGATGTTCTTC.

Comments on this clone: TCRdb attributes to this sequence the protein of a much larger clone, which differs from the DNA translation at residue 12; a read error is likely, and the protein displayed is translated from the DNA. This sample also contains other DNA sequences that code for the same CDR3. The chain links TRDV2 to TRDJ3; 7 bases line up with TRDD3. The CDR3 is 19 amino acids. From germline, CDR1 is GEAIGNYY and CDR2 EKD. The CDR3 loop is CACDTWGTLSSRDTRQMFF. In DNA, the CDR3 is TGTGCCTGTGACACCTGGGGGACCTTGAGCTCCAGGGACACCCGACAGATGTTTTTC.

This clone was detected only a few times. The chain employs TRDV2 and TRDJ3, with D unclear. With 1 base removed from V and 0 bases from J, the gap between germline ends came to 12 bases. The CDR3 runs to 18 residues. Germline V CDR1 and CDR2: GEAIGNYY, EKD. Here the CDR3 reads CACDTVGVPSWDTRQMFF. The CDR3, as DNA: TGTGCCTGTGACACTGTAGGGGTCCCCTCCTGGGACACCCGACAGATGTTTTTC.

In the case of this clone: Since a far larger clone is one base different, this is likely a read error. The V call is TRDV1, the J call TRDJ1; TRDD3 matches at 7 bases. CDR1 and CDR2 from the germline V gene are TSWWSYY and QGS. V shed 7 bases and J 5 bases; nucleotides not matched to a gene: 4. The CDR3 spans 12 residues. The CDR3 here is CALVILGDKLIF. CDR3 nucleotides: TGTGCTCTTGTGATACTGGGGGATAAACTCATCTTT.

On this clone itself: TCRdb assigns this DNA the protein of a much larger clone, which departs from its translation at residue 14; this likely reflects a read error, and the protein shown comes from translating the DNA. The CDR3 DNA sequence: TGTGCCTGTGAATACTGGGGGAGCTCCTGGGACACCCGACGGATGTTTTTC. It codes for CACEYWGSSWDTRRMFF. The chain employs TRDV2 and TRDJ3; 9 positions match TRDD3. Per germline, CDR1 GEAIGNYY and CDR2 EKD. The CDR3 has 17 amino acids.

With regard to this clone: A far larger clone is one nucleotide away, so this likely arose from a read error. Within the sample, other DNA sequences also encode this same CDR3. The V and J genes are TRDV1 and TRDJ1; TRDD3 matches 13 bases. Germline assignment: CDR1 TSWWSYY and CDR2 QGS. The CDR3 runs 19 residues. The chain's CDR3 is CALGELPRTGGYADDKLIF. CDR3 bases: TGTGCCCTTGGGGAACTACCCCGTACTGGGGGATACGCAGACGATAAACTCATCTTT.

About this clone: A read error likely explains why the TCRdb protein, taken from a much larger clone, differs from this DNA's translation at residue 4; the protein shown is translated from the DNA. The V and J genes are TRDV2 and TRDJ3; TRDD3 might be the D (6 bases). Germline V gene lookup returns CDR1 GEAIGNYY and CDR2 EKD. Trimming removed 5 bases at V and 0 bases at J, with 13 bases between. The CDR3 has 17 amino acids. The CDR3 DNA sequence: TGTGCCTGTGGCTGGGGACCCCGCTCCTGGGACACCCGACAGATGTTTTTC. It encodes CACGWGPRSWDTRQMFF.

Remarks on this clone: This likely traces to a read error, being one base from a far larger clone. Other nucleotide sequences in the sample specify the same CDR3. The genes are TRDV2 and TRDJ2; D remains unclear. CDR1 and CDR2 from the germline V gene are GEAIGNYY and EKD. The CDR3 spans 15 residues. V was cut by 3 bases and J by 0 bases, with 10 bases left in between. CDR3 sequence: CACDRVSSLTAQLFF. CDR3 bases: TGTGCCTGTGACCGAGTCTCCTCTTTGACAGCACAACTCTTCTTT.

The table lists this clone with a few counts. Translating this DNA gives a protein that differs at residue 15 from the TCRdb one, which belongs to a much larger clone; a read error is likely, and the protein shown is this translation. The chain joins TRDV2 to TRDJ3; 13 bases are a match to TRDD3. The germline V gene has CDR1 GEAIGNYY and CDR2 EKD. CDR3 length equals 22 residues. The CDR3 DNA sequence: TGTGCCTGTGACACCCTTACTGGGGGATACGCATCCAGCTCCTTGGACACCCGACAGATGTTTTTC. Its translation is CACDTLTGGYASSSLDTRQMFF.

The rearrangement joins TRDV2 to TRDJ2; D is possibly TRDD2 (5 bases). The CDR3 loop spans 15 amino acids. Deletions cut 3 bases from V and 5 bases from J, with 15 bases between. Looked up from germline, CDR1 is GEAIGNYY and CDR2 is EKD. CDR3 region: CACDALTYGTAQLFF. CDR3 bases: TGTGCCTGTGACGCCCTTACCTACGGTACAGCACAACTCTTCTTT.

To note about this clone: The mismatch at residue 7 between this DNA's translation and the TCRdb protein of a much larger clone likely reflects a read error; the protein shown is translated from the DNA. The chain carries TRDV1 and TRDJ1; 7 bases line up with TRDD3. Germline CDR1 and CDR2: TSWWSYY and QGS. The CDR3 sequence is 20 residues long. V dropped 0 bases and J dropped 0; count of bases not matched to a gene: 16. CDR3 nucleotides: TGTGCTCTTGGGGAACTGGACATCCTCTCGGGGGGATGTCACACCGATAAACTCATCTTT. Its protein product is CALGELDILSGGCHTDKLIF.